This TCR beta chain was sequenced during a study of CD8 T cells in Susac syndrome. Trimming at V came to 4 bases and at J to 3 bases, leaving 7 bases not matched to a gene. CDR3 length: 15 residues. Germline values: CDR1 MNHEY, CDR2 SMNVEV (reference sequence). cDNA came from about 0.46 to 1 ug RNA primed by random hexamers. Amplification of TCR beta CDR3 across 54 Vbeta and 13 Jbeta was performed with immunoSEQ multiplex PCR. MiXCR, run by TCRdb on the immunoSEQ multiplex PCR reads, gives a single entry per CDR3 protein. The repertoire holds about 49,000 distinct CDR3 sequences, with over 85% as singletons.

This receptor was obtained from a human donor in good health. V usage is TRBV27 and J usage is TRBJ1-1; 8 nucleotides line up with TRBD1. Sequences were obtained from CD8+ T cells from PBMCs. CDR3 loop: CASSSWTGLDTEAFF. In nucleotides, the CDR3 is TGTGCCAGCAGTTCCTGGACAGGGTTGGACACTGAAGCTTTCTTT.